This TCR beta chain originates from a study of OX40 agonist ivuxolimab in advanced cancers. Only in-frame clones appear in the TCRdb table, and some are missing; sequencing was by immunoSEQ multiplex PCR. The profile shows just over 40,000 clones, approximately 89% of them singletons. On cycle 4 day 1 and cycle 7 day 1, as well as at baseline, blood was sampled. CDR1 is MDHEN, CDR2 SYDVKM, per germline. Trimming cost V 6 bases and J 0 bases, with 12 bases left between them. This CDR3 has 14 residues. The material sequenced was CD4+ or CD8+ T cells sorted from blood, taken in a trial of the OX40 agonist ivuxolimab. The clonotype originates from an adult with an advanced solid tumor such as melanoma, head and neck, liver or kidney cancer. This sequence joins TRBV28 and TRBJ2-7; D may match TRBD1 or TRBD2 (5 bases each). This chain's CDR3 is CASSPTGTSYEQYF. The CDR3 region has the DNA TGTGCCAGCAGCCCGACGGGGACCTCCTACGAGCAGTACTTC.